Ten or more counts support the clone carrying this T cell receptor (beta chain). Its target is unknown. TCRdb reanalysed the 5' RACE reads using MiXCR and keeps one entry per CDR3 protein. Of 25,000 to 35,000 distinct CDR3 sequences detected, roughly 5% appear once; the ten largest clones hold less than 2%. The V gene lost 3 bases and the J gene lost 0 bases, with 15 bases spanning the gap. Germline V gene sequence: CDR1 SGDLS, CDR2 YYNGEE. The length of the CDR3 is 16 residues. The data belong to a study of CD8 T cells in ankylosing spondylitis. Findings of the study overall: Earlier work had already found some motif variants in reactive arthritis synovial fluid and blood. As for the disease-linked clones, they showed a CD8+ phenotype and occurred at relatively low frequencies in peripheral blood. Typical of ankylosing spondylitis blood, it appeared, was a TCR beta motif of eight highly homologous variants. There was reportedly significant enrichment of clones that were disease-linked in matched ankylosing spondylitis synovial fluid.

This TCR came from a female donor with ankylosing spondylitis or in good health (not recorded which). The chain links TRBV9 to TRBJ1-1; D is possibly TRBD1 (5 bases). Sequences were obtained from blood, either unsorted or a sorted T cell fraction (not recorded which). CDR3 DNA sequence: TGTGCCAGCAGCGGCGGACAAAACCTCATGAACACTGAAGCTTTCTTT. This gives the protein CASSGGQNLMNTEAFF.